Shown below are 10 T cell receptor beta chains from a single sample sequenced in a study of PD-1 blockade in classical Hodgkin lymphoma. Clones were sequenced by immunoSEQ multiplex PCR, and TCRdb holds only the in-frame ones, with some missing. The data hold about 24,000 clones, with 70% to 85% observed a single time. Time point here: cycle 4 day 1 (C4D1), after five to seven weeks of nivolumab. Every single patient, without exception, relapsed after autologous stem cell transplantation, and brentuximab vedotin exposure varied. The sequencing here drew on peripheral blood mononuclear cells (PBMCs), taken before the fourth cycle of nivolumab. The receptor set was obtained from a human donor with classical Hodgkin lymphoma.

The chain links TRBV5-4 to TRBJ2-6; D unresolved. Germline assignment: CDR1 SGHNT and CDR2 YYREEE (reference sequence). The CDR3 is 15 residues long. The V end was cut by 0 bases, the J end by 0 bases, with 4 bases between. CDR3 region: CASSLVGSGANVLTF. CDR3 coding DNA: TGTGCCAGCAGCTTGGTGGGCTCTGGGGCCAACGTCCTGACTTTC. The variable domain in full, completed from reference TRBV5-4 and TRBJ2-6, reads ETGVTQSPTHLIKTRGQQVTLRCSSQSGHNTVSWYQQALGQGPQFIFQYYREEENGRGNFPPRFSGLQFPNYSSELNVNALELDDSALYLCASSLVGSGANVLTFGAGSRLTVL.

The rearrangement joins TRBV30 to TRBJ2-7, with 9 bases lining up with TRBD1. Losses at the gene ends were 2 bases for V and 2 bases for J; bases not matched to a gene: 16. Germline V gene lookup returns CDR1 GTSNPN and CDR2 SVGIG (reference sequence). The CDR3 is 18 residues long. CDR3 coding DNA: TGTGCCTGGAGTCGGACGGGAACCGGACAGGGGATCACCTACGAGCAGTACTTC. The encoded protein is CAWSRTGTGQGITYEQYF.

The chain couples TRBV5-6 to TRBJ2-3; TRBD2 matches at 13 bases. With V trimmed by 2 bases and J by 5 bases, 5 bases remained unmatched. This CDR3 has 16 residues. From germline, CDR1 is SGHDT and CDR2 YYEEEE. Here the CDR3 reads CASSLRLAGGIDTQYF. The CDR3 DNA reads as TGTGCCAGCAGCTTACGACTAGCGGGGGGTATAGATACGCAGTATTTT.

The chain employs TRBV28 and TRBJ2-2, with 9 bases matching TRBD1. Germline V gene lookup returns CDR1 MDHEN and CDR2 SYDVKM. This CDR3 has 16 residues. With 3 bases clipped from V and 2 bases from J, the junction kept 4 bases outside the gene matches. Written as DNA, the CDR3 is TGTGCCAGCAGTTTTGGGGGACAGGGAAACACCGGGGAGCTGTTTTTT. Its translation is CASSFGGQGNTGELFF.

A note on this clone: The junction does not match germline at one end; this may be a read error. The DNA for the CDR3 is TGTGCCAGCAGCTTGGCCGCGGAGGAAGGCTACACCTTC. It translates to CASSLAAEEGYTF. V and J are TRBV5-1 and TRBJ1-2; D uncertain. The germline gives CDR1 SGHRS, CDR2 YFSETQ. The CDR3 covers 13 residues. The variable domain in full, with the rest retrieved from reference TRBV5-1 and TRBJ1-2, is KAGVTQTPRYLIKTRGQQVTLSCSPISGHRSVSWYQQTPGQGLQFLFEYFSETQRNKGNFPGRFSGRQFSNSRSEMNVSTLELGDSALYLCASSLAAEEGYTFGSGTRLTVV.

The rearrangement links TRBV7-2 to TRBJ2-1; TRBD2 agrees at 11 bases. This CDR3 comprises 16 residues. V was clipped by 5 bases and J by 6 bases; unmatched bases: 9. Germline assignment: CDR1 SGHTA and CDR2 FQGNSA. The CDR3 loop is CASSPPLAGGPNEQFF. Here the CDR3 DNA reads TGTGCCAGCAGCCCCCCCTTAGCGGGAGGGCCCAATGAGCAGTTCTTC.

V usage is TRBV5-5 and J usage is TRBJ1-1; TRBD1 matches 7 bases. Trimming cost V 2 bases and J 0 bases; bases outside gene matches: 19. The CDR3 is made up of 20 amino acids. Germline lookup yields CDR1 SGHKS and CDR2 YYEKEE (reference sequence). Here the CDR3 DNA reads TGTGCCAGCAGCTTTCGGAACAGGGGAGCACCCAATAGAATGAACACTGAAGCTTTCTTT. Translating it yields CASSFRNRGAPNRMNTEAFF.

The chain links TRBV5-6 to TRBJ2-7; 9 bases match TRBD1. Trimming took 4 bases from V and 5 from J; bases not matched to a gene: 10. The CDR3 runs to 15 residues. Germline V lookup: CDR1 SGHDT, CDR2 YYEEEE. This chain's CDR3 is CASSLRGQGLNEQYF. DNA of the CDR3: TGTGCCAGCAGCCTAAGGGGACAGGGTCTCAACGAGCAGTACTTC. Together with reference TRBV5-6 and TRBJ2-7, the CDR3 gives the full variable domain: DAGVTQSPTHLIKTRGQQVTLRCSPKSGHDTVSWYQQALGQGPQFIFQYYEEEERQRGNFPDRFSGHQFPNYSSELNVNALLLGDSALYLCASSLRGQGLNEQYFGPGTRLTVT.

This clone was counted only a few times. The rearrangement uses TRBV19 and TRBJ1-2, with no clear D. This CDR3 is built from 11 residues. Germline V CDR1 and CDR2: LNHDA, SQIVND (reference sequence). The V gene lost 5 bases and the J gene lost 11 bases, with 12 bases spanning the gap. CDR3 in amino acids: CASSQALQYTF. The CDR3 region has the DNA TGTGCCAGTAGTCAGGCCTTACAGTACACCTTC.

This clone was seen only once. V is TRBV6-1 and J is TRBJ2-7, with D perhaps given as TRBD1 or TRBD2 (5 bases each). Trimming pared 4 bases from V and 7 bases from J, leaving 23 bases between. CDR3 size: 16 residues. Germline V lookup: CDR1 MNHNS, CDR2 SASEGT. CDR3 amino acids: CASSGSDSLGWGEQYF. The CDR3 DNA reads TGTGCCAGCAGTGGATCGGATAGCCTTGGATGGGGGGAGCAGTACTTC.